This paragraph covers one T cell receptor beta chain sequence. This entry comes from a study of blood T cell repertoires in COVID-19. About the study: Samples came from the United States, Italy and Spain, spanning acute and convalescent COVID-19. PBMCs, B-cell-depleted T cells, or T cells provided the cDNA or gDNA that made up the material.

The CDR3 loop spans 12 amino acids. The ends were cut back, 7 bases at V and 5 bases at J, with 12 bases in the middle. In the original workflow: Reference gene primer amplification gave nucleated cell count estimates. TCRdb keeps only in-frame clones here, not all; method: immunoSEQ multiplex PCR. Clone size and V and J calls were adopted from that table, with D and trimming inferred from the DNA. The profile shows some 110,000 clones, over 75% of them singletons. This receptor was identified in a man in his forties or fifties with acute or convalescent COVID-19. What was sequenced was peripheral blood. The chain recombines TRBV6-7 with TRBJ2-7, with a possible D match to TRBD1 (6 bases). TRBV6-7 falls under the ORF class, with uncertain function. CDR3 loop: CASIQQGHEQYF. The CDR3 nucleotides read TGTGCCAGCATCCAACAGGGCCACGAGCAGTACTTC.